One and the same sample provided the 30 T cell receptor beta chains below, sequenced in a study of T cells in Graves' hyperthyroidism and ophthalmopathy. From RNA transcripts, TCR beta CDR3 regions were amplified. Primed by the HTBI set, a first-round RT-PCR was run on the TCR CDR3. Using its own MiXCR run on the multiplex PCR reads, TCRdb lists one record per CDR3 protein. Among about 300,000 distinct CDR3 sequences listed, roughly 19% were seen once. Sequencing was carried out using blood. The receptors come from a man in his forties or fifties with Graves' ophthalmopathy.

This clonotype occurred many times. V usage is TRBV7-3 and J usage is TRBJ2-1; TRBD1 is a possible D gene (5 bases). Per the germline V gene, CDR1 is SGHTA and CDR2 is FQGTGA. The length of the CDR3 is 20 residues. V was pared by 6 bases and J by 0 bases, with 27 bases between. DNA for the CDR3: TGTGCCAGCAGTCCATATCTGGGGCCACTACGACAGAGCTCCTACAATGAGCAGTTCTTC. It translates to CASSPYLGPLRQSSYNEQFF.

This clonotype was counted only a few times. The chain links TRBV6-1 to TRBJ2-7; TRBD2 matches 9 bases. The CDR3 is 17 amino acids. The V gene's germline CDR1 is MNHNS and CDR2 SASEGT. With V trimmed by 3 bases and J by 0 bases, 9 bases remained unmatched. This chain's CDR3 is CASSDPGLADSSYEQYF. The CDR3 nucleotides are TGTGCCAGCAGTGATCCGGGACTAGCTGACAGCTCCTACGAGCAGTACTTC.

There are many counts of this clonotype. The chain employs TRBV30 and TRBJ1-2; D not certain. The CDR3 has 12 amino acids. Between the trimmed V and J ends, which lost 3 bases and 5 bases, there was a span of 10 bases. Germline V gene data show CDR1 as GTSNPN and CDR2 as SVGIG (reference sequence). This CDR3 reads CAWSSGYYGYTF. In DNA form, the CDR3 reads TGTGCCTGGAGCTCTGGGTATTATGGCTACACCTTC. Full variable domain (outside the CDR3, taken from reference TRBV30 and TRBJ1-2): SQTIHQWPATLVQPVGSPLSLECTVEGTSNPNLYWYRQAAGRGLQLLFYSVGIGQISSEVPQNLSASRPQDRQFILSSKKLLLSDSGFYLCAWSSGYYGYTFGSGTRLTVV.

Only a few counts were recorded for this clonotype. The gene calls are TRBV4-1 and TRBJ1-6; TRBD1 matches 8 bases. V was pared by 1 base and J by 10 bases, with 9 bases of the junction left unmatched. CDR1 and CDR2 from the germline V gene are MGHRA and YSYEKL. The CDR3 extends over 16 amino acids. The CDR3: CASSQVLDRDGSPLHF. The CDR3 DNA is TGCGCCAGCAGCCAAGTATTGGACAGGGATGGATCACCCCTCCACTTT.

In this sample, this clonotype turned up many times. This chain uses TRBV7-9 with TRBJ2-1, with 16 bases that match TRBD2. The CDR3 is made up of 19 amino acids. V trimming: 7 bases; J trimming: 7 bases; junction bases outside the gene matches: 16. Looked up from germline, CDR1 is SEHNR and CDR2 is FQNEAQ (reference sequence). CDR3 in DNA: TGTGCCAGCACCCTAGCGGAGGGGACTAGCGGGAGGGCTTTTAATGAGCAGTTCTTC. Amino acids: CASTLAEGTSGRAFNEQFF. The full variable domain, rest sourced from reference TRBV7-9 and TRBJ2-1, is DTGVSQNPRHKITKRGQNVTFRCDPISEHNRLYWYRQTLGQGPEFLTYFQNEAQLEKSRLLSDRFSAERPKGSFSTLEIQRTEQGDSAMYLCASTLAEGTSGRAFNEQFFGPGTRLTVL.

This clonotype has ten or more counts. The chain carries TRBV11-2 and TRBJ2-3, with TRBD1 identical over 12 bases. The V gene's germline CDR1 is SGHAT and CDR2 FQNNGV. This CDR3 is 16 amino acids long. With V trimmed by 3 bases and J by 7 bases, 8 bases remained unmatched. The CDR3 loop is CASSFRDRGPINTQYF. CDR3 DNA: TGTGCCAGCAGCTTCCGGGACAGGGGGCCGATAAATACGCAGTATTTT.

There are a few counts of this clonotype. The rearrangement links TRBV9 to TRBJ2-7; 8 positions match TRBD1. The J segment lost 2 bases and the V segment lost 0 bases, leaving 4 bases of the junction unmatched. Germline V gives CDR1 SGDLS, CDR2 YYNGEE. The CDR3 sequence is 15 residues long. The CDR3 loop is CASSVGPDRAYEQYF. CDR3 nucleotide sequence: TGTGCCAGCAGCGTAGGACCGGACAGGGCCTACGAGCAGTACTTC. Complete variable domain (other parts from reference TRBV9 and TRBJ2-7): DSGVTQTPKHLITATGQRVTLRCSPRSGDLSVYWYQQSLDQGLQFLIQYYNGEERAKGNILERFSAQQFPDLHSELNLSSLELGDSALYFCASSVGPDRAYEQYFGPGTRLTVT.

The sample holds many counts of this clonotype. The CDR3 nucleotides are TGTGCCACCAGTGATTCGGAATATGGCTACACCTTC. Encoded protein: CATSDSEYGYTF. This chain links TRBV24-1 with TRBJ1-2; D is unresolved. V lost 2 bases and J 5 bases, leaving 5 bases between the germline ends. The germline gives CDR1 KGHDR, CDR2 SFDVKD. The CDR3 loop spans 12 amino acids.

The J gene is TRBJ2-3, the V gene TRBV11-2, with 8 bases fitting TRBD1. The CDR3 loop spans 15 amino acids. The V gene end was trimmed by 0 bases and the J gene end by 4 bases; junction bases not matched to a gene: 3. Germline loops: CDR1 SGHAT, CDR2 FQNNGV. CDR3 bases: TGTGCCAGCAGCTTAGACAGGGGGCGCGCAGATACGCAGTATTTT. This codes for CASSLDRGRADTQYF.

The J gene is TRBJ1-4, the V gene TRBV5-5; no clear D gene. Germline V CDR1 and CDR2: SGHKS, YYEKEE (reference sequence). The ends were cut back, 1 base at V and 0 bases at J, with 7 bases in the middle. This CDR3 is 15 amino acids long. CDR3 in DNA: TGTGCCAGCAGCTTGATGGATGCAACTAATGAAAAACTGTTTTTT. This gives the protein CASSLMDATNEKLFF.

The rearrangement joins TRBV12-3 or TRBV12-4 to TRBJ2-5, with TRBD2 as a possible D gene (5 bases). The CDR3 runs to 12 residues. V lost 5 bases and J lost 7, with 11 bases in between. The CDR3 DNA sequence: TGTGCCAGCAGTCCCGGCGGGTCGACCCAGTACTTC. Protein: CASSPGGSTQYF.

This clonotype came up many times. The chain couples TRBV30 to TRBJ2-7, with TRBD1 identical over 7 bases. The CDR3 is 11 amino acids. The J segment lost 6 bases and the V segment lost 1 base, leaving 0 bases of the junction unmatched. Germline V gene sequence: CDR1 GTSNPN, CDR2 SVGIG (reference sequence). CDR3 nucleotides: TGTGCCTGGAGTGACAGGGGCGAGCAGTACTTC. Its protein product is CAWSDRGEQYF.

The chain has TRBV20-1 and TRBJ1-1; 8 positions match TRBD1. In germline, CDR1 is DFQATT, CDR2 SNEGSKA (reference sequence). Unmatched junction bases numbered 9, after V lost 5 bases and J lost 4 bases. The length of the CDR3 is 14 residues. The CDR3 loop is CSAHQTGVRTEAFF. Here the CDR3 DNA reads TGCAGTGCTCACCAGACAGGGGTGCGCACTGAAGCTTTCTTT.

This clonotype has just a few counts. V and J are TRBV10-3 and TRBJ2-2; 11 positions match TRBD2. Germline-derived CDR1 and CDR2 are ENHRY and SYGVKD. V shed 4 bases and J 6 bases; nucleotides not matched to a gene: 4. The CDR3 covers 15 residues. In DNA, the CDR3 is TGTGCCATCAGTGGTACTAGCGGGAGTCCCGGGGAGCTGTTTTTT. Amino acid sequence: CAISGTSGSPGELFF.

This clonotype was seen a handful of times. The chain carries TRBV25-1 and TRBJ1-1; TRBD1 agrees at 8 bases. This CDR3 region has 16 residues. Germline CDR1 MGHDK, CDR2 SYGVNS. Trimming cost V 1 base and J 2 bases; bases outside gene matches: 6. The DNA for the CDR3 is TGTGCCAGCAGTGAATGGGAAGGACAGGGAAACACTGAAGCTTTCTTT. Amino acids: CASSEWEGQGNTEAFF.

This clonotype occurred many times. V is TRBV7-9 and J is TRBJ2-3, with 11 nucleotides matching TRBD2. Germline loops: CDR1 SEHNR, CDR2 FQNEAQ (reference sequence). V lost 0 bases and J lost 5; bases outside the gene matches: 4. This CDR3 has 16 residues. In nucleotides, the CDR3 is TGTGCCAGCAGCTTAGCACTAGCGGGAGCAAGAGATACGCAGTATTTT. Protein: CASSLALAGARDTQYF.

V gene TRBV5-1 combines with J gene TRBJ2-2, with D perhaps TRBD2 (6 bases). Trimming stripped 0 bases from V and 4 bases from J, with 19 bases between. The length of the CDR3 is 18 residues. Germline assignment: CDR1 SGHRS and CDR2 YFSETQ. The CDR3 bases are TGCGCCAGCAGCTTGGGTGGAAGGAGGGCCCGCCCCACCGGGGAGCTGTTTTTT. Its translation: CASSLGGRRARPTGELFF.

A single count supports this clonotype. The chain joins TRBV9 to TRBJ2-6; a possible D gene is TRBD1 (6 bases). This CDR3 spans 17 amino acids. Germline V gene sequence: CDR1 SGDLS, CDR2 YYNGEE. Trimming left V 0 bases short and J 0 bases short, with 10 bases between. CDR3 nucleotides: TGTGCCAGCAGCGTAGTTGGGGGCGGCTCTGGGGCCAACGTCCTGACTTTC. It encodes CASSVVGGGSGANVLTF.

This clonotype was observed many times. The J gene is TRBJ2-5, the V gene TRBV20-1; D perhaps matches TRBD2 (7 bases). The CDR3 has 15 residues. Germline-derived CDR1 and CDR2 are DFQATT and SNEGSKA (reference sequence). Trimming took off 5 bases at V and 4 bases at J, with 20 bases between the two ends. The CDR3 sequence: CSADGEGTRRETQYF. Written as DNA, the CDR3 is TGCAGTGCTGATGGGGAGGGGACAAGAAGAGAGACCCAGTACTTC.

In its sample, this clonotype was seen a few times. The CDR3 loop is CASSYSMGVGDEQFF. CDR3 coding DNA: TGTGCCAGCAGTTACTCGATGGGGGTTGGAGATGAGCAGTTCTTC. The chain couples TRBV6-5 to TRBJ2-1; either TRBD1 or TRBD2 may supply D (5 bases each). Germline V gene data show CDR1 as MNHEY and CDR2 as SVGAGI. Deletions cut 0 bases from V and 8 bases from J, with 14 bases between. The CDR3 loop spans 15 amino acids.

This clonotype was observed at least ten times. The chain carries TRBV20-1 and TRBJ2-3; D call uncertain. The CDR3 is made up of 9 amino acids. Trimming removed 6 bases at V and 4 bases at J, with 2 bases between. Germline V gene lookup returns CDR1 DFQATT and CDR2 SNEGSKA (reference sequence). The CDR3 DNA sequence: TGCAGTGCCCCAGATACGCAGTATTTT. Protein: CSAPDTQYF.

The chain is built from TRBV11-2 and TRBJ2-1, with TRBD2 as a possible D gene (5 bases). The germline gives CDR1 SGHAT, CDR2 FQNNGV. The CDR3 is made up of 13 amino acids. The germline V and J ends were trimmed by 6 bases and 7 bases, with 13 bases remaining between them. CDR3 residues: CASRTTRLNEQFF. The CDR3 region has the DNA TGTGCCAGCAGGACAACTAGATTGAATGAGCAGTTCTTC.

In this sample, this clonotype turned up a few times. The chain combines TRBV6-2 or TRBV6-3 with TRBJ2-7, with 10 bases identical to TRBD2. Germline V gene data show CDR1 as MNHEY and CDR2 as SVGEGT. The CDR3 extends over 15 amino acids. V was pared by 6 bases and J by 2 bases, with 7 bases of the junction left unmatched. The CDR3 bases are TGTGCCAGCAGGGCCGGGACTAGCGAGACCTACGAGCAGTACTTC. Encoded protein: CASRAGTSETYEQYF.

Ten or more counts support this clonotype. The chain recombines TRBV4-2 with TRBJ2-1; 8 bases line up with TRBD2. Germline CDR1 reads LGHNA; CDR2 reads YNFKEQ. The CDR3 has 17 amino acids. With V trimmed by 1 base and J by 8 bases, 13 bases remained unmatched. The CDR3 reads CASSQGAGSGSLYEQFF. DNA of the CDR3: TGTGCCAGCAGCCAAGGGGCGGGGAGCGGGAGTCTCTATGAGCAGTTCTTC.

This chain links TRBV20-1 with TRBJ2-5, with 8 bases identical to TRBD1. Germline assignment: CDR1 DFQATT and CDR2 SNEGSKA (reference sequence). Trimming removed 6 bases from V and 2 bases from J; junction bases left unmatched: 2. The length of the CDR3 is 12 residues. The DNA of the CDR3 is TGCAGTGCGTACAGGGGGCAAGAGACCCAGTACTTC. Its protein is CSAYRGQETQYF.

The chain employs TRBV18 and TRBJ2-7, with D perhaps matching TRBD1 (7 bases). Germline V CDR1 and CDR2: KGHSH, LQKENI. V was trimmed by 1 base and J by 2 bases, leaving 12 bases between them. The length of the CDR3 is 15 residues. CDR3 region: CASSPRGTVPYEQYF. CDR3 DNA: TGTGCCAGCTCACCACGCGGGACAGTTCCCTACGAGCAGTACTTC.

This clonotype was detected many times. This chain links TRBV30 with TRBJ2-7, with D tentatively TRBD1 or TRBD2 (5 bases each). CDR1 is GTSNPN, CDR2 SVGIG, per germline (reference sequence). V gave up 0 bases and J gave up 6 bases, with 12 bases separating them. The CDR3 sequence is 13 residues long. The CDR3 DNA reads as TGTGCCTGGAGTGTACGAGGGGCCGGCGAGCAGTACTTC. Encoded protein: CAWSVRGAGEQYF.

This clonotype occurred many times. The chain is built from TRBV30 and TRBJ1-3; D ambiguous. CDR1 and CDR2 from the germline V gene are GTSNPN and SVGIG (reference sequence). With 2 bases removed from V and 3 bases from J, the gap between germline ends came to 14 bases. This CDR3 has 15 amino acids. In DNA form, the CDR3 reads TGTGCCTGGAGTCCCCTGGCCGAGTTTGGAAACACCATATATTTT. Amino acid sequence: CAWSPLAEFGNTIYF.

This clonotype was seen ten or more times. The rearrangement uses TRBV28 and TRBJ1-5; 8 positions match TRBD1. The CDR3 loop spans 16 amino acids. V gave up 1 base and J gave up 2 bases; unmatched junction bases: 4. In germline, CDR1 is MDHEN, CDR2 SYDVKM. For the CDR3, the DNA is TGTGCCAGCAGTTTATTAACAGGGGGTCGCAATCAGCCCCAGCATTTT. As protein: CASSLLTGGRNQPQHF.

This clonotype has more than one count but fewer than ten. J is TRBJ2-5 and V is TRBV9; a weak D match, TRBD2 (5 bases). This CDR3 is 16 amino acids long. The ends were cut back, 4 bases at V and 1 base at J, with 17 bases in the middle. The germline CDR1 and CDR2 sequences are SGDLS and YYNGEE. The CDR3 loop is CASSSGLVALQETQYF. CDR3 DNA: TGTGCCAGCAGCTCAGGCCTCGTAGCGCTCCAAGAGACCCAGTACTTC.